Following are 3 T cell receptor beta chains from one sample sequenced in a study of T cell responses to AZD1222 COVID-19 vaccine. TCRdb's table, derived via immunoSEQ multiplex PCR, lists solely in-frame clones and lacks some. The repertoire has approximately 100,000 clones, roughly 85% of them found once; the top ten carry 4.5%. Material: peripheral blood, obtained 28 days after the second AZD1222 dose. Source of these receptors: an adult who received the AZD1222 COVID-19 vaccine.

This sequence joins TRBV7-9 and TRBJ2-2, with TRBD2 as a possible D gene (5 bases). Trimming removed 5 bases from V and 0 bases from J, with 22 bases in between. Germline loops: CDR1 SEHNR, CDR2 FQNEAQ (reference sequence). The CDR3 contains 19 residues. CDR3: CASSPRDSYRVPNTGELFF. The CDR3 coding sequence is TGTGCCAGCAGCCCCCGGGATAGTTACAGAGTCCCGAACACCGGGGAGCTGTTTTTT.

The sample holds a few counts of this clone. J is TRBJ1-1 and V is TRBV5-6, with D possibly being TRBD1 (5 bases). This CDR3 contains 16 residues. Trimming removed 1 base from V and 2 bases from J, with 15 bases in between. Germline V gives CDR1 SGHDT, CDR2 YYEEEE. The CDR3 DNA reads TGTGCCAGCAGCTTGAGGCCAGGGCGGGTTAACACTGAAGCTTTCTTT. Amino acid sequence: CASSLRPGRVNTEAFF.

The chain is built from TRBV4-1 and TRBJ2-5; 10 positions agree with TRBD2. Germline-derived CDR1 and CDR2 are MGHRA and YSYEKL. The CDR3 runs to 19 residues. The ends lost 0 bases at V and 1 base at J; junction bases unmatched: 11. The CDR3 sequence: CASSQDFARASGGQETQYF. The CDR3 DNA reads TGCGCCAGCAGCCAAGATTTCGCACGGGCTAGCGGGGGCCAAGAGACCCAGTACTTC.